This T cell receptor beta chain was obtained from a study of Graves' ophthalmopathy and Graves' hyperthyroidism. Whole-study findings and limits: Discriminating ophthalmopathy from stable hyperthyroidism, a 13-signature model attained a sensitivity of approximately 85% and a specificity of 81.08%. The model achieved about 70% sensitivity and approximately 74% specificity for ophthalmopathy progression.

Every ophthalmopathy donor presented moderate-to-severe activity, CAS ≥3, NOSPECS ≥4 and duration under 3 months. Patients with other autoimmune diseases, uncontrolled infections, pregnancy or lactation were excluded. This clonotype was counted many times. Its target is unknown. The TCR beta CDR3 regions underwent amplification from RNA transcripts. The first-round RT-PCR employed HTBI primers together with the Qiagen OneStep RT-PCR kit. A multiplex PCR was then performed as the second round. TCRdb itself ran the multiplex PCR reads through MiXCR, one entry per CDR3 protein. The table has 200,000 to 250,000 distinct CDR3 sequences, approximately 21% seen once; the top ten hold around two fifths. CDR1 and CDR2 from the germline V gene are LNHNV and YYDKDF (reference sequence). CDR3 length equals 16 residues. The V end lost 4 bases, the J end lost 2 bases, and 15 bases lay between the germline ends.

The chain uses TRBV15 and TRBJ2-4; D gene ambiguous. The origin of this receptor is a woman between 50 and 59 years old with Graves' ophthalmopathy. Sequenced: peripheral blood. CDR3 sequence: CATSNLPGLSKNIQYF. CDR3 nucleotide sequence: TGTGCCACCAGCAATCTCCCCGGCCTCTCCAAAAACATTCAGTACTTC.